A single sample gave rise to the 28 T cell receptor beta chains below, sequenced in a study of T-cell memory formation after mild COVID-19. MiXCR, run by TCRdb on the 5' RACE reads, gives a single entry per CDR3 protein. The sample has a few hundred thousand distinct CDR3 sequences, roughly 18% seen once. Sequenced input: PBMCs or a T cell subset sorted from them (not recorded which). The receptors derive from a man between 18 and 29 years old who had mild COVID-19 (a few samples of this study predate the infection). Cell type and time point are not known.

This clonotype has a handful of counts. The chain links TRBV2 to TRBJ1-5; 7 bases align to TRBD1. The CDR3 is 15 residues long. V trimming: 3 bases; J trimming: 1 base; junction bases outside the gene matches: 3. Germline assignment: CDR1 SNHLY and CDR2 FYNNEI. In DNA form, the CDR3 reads TGTGCCAGCAGTGACAGGGGGGGAAGCAATCAGCCCCAGCATTTT. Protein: CASSDRGGSNQPQHF.

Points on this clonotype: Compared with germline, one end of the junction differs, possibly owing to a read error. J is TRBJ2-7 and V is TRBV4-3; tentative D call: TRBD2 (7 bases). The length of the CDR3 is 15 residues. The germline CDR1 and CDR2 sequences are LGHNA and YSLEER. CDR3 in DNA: TGCGCCAGCAGCCGAAAAGGGGGGGGGACCTACGAGCATTACTTC. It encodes CASSRKGGGTYEHYF.

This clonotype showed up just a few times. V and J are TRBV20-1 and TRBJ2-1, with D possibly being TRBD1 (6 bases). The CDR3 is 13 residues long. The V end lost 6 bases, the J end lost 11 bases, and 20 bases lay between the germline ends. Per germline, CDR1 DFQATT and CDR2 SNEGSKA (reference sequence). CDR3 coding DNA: TGCAGTGCCCACTACACCAGGGGCCTTCAGCAGTTCTTC. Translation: CSAHYTRGLQQFF.

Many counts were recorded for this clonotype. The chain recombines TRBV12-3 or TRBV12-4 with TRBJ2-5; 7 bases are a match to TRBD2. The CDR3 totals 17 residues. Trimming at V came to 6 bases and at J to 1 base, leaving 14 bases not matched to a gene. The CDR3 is CASSPRAGRESQETQYF. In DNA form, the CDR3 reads TGTGCCAGCAGCCCCCGGGCGGGGAGGGAGAGCCAAGAGACCCAGTACTTC.

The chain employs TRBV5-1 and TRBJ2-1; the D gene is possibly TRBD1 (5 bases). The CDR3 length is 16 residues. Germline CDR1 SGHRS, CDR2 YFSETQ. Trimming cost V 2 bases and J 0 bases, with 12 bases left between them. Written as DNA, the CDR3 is TGCGCCAGCAGCTTTGCTAGGGGCCACTCCTACAATGAGCAGTTCTTC. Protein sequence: CASSFARGHSYNEQFF.

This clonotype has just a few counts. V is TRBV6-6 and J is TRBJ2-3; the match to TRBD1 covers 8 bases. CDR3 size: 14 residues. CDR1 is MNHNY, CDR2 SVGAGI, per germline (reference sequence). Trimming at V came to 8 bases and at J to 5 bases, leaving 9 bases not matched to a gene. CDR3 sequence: CASAPTGAGDTQYF. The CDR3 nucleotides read TGTGCCAGCGCCCCGACAGGGGCCGGAGATACGCAGTATTTT.

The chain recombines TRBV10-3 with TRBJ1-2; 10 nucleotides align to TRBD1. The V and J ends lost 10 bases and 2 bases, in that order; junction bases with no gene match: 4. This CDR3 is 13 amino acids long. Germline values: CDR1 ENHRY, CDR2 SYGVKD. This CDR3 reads CASGTGENYGYTF. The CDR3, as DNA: TGTGCCAGCGGGACAGGGGAAAACTATGGCTACACCTTC.

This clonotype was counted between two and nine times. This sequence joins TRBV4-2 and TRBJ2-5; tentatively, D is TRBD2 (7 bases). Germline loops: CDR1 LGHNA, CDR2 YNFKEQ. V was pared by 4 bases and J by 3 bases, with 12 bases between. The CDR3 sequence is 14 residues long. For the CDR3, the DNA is TGTGCCAGCAGCCCGAGGGGGGGTGAAGAGACCCAGTACTTC. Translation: CASSPRGGEETQYF.

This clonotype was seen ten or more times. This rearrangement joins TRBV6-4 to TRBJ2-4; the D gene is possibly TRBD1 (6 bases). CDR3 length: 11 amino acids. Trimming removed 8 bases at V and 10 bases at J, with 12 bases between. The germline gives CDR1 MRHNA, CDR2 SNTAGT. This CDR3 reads CASVGGRIQYF. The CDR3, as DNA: TGTGCCAGCGTAGGGGGACGGATTCAGTACTTC.

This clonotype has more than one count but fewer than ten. CDR3 sequence (DNA): TGCGCCAGCAGCCAAGGCATAGCGGGGGGCACAGATACGCAGTATTTT. It encodes CASSQGIAGGTDTQYF. This chain connects TRBV4-3 to TRBJ2-3, with 9 bases identical to TRBD2. In germline, CDR1 is LGHNA, CDR2 YSLEER. The CDR3 consists of 16 residues. V lost 1 base and J lost 1; bases outside the gene matches: 3.

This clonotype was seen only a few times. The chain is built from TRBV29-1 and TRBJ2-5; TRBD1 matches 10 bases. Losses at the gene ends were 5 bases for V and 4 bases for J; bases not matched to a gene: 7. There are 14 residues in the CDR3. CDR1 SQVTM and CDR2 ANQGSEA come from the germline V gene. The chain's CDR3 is CSVTGTGAVETQYF. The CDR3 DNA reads TGCAGCGTTACCGGGACAGGGGCTGTAGAGACCCAGTACTTC.

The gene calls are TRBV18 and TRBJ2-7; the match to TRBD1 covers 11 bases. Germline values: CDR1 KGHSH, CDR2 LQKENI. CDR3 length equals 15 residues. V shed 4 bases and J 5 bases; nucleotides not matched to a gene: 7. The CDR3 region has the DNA TGTGCCAGCTCACTTACCGGGACAGGGGGGGACGAGCAGTACTTC. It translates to CASSLTGTGGDEQYF.

The DNA for the CDR3 is TGTGCCAGCAGTTGGGACGGAAACACCATATATTTT. It encodes CASSWDGNTIYF. The chain uses TRBV6-6 and TRBJ1-3; maybe TRBD1 (5 bases). Germline CDR1 and CDR2: MNHNY and SVGAGI (reference sequence). V was trimmed by 4 bases and J by 4 bases, leaving 5 bases between them. This CDR3 region has 12 residues.

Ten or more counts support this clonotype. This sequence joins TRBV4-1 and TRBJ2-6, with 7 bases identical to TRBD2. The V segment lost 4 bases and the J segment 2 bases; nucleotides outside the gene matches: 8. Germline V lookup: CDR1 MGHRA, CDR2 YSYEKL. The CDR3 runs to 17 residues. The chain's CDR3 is CASSRAGVITGANVLTF. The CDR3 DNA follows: TGCGCCAGCAGCCGGGCGGGGGTAATCACTGGGGCCAACGTCCTGACTTTC.

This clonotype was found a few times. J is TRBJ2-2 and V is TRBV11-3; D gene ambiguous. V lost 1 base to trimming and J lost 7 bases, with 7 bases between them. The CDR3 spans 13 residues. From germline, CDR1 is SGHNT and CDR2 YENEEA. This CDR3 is CASSLGGFGELFF. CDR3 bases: TGTGCCAGCAGCTTAGGTGGATTCGGGGAGCTGTTTTTT.

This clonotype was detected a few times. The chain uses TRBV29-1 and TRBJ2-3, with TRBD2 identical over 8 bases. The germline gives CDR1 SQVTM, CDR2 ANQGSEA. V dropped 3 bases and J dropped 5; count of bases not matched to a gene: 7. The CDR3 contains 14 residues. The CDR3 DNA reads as TGCAGCGTTGAGGGCGCGGGGGGCCAAGATACGCAGTATTTT. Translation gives CSVEGAGGQDTQYF.

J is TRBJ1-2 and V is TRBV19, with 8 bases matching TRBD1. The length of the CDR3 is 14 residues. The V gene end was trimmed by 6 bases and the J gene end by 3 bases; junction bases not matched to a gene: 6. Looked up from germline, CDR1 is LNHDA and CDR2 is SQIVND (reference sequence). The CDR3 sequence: CASRTKQGDYGYTF. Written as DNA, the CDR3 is TGTGCCAGTAGGACTAAACAGGGGGACTATGGCTACACCTTC.

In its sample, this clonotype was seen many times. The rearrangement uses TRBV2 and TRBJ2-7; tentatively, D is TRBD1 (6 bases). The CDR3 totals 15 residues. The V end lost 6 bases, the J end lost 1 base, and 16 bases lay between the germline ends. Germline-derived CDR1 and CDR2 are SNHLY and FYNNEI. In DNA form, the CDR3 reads TGTGCCAGCAGCCCCACAGGGTTCGGGTCCTACGAGCAGTACGTC. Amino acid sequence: CASSPTGFGSYEQYV.

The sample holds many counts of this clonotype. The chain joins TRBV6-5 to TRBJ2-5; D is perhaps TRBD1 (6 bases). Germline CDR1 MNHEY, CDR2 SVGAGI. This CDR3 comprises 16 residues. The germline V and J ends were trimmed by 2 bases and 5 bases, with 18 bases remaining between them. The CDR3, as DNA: TGTGCCAGCAGTTACCAAGATTTGGGGGCGCGGGAGACCCAGTACTTC. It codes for CASSYQDLGARETQYF.

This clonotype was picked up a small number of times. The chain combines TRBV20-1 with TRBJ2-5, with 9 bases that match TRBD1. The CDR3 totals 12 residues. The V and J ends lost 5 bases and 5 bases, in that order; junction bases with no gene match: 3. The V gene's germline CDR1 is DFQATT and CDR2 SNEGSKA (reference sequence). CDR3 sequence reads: CSAPDRGETQYF. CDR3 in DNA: TGCAGTGCTCCAGACAGGGGGGAGACCCAGTACTTC.

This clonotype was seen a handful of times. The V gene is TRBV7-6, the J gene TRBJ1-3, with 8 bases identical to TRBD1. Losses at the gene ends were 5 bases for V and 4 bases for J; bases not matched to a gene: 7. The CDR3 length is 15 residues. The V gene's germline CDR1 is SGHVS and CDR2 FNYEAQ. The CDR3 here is CASSRSGGPGNTIYF. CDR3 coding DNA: TGTGCCAGCAGCCGATCAGGGGGCCCCGGAAACACCATATATTTT.

The CDR3 sequence: CASTGGETQYF. In DNA, the CDR3 is TGTGCCAGCACCGGCGGGGAGACCCAGTACTTC. The chain links TRBV2 to TRBJ2-5; maybe TRBD2 (5 bases). Trimming removed 7 bases at V and 5 bases at J, with 8 bases between. CDR1 and CDR2 from the germline V gene are SNHLY and FYNNEI. This CDR3 has 11 residues.

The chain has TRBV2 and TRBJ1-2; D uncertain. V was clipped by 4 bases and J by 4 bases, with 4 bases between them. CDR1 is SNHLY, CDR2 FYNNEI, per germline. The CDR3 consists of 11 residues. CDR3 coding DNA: TGTGCCAGCAGTGTTAGCTATGGCTACACCTTC. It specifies CASSVSYGYTF.

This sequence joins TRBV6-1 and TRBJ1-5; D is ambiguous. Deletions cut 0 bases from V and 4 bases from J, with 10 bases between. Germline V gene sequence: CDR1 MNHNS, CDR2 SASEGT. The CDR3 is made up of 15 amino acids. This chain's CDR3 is CASSEASAGNQPQHF. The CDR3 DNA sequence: TGTGCCAGCAGTGAAGCTAGTGCGGGGAATCAGCCCCAGCATTTT.

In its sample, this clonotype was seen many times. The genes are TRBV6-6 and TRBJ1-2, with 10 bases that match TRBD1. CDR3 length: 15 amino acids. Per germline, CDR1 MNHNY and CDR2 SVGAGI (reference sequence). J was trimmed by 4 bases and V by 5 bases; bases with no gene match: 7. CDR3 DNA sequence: TGTGCCAGCAGTACCGGGACAGGGGAGGGCTATGGCTACACCTTC. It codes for CASSTGTGEGYGYTF.

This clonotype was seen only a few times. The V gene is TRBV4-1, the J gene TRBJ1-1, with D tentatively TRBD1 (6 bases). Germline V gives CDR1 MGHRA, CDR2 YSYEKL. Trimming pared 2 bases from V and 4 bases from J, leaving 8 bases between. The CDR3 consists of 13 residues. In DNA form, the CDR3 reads TGCGCCAGCAGCCAACAGGGGACCACTGAAGCTTTCTTT. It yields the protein CASSQQGTTEAFF.

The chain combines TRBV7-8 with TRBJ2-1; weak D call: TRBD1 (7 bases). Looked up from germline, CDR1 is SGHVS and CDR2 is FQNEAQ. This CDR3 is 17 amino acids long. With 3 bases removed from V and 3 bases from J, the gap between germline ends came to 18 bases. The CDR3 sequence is CASSFTTTGRIYNEQFF. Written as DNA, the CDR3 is TGTGCCAGCAGCTTCACTACGACAGGGAGGATCTACAATGAGCAGTTCTTC.

The CDR3 spells CASSDVGFGREQFF. CDR3 nucleotides: TGTGCCAGCAGCGATGTGGGGTTTGGCCGTGAGCAGTTCTTC. This chain links TRBV4-2 with TRBJ2-1; D remains unclear. V lost 5 bases and J 9 bases, leaving 17 bases between the germline ends. The germline V gene encodes CDR1 LGHNA and CDR2 YNFKEQ. This CDR3 has 14 residues.